This entry features one T cell receptor beta chain sequence. Its antigen is as yet unknown. The junction shows a germline mismatch at one end, possibly a read error. This CDR3 has 14 amino acids. The V gene's germline CDR1 is MDHEN and CDR2 SYDVKM. The record originates from a study of cytomegalovirus exposure and HLA in healthy donors. The donors were members of the approximately 110-subject validation cohort (separate from the 666-subject first cohort). Regarding the study as a whole: Some TCR beta chains (roughly 160 of them) were listed as cytomegalovirus-associated.

Sequencing used immunoSEQ multiplex PCR; TCRdb keeps in-frame clones, though not all of them. The top ten clones hold about 3% of a sample with around 150,000 clones, more than 80% of them seen once. The chain employs TRBV28 and TRBJ1-1; possible D gene TRBD1, 5 bases. Sample: PBMCs. The TCR sequence derives from a woman aged 18-35 years in good health and CMV-seropositive. This chain's CDR3 is CASSPRAGGTPDIF. DNA for the CDR3: TGTGCCAGCAGCCCCCGTGCGGGGGGGACCCCGGATATATTT.